This T cell receptor (beta chain) was documented in a study of shared clonotypes between healthy human individuals. Germline loops: CDR1 KGHSH, CDR2 LQKENI. This CDR3 region has 13 residues. V gave up 4 bases and J gave up 5 bases, with 11 bases separating them. Investigators divided CD4+ cells into CD45RA+ naive and CD45RA-negative memory subsets. Per sorted-subset replicate PCR, input was roughly 220 ng DNA, representing roughly 28,000 T cell genomes. The table came from immunoSEQ multiplex PCR; TCRdb's copy has only in-frame clones and leaves some out. The table records over a million clones, around 78% of them present only once.

V is TRBV18 and J is TRBJ1-1; D remains ambiguous. The source of this sequence is a young man in good health. Some clones in this sample may be carry-over from other donors' samples. Sequencing was performed on memory CD4+ T cells from PBMCs. Subset in this sample: CD45RA-negative fraction. The CDR3 protein is CASSQGTGTEAFF. The CDR3 nucleotides read TGTGCCAGCTCACAGGGAACGGGGACTGAAGCTTTCTTT.